Reported below is one T cell receptor (beta chain). An end of the junction does not agree with germline; a read error may underlie this. It was considered stable Graves' hyperthyroidism when ophthalmopathy did not progress within 18 months. Source material for PBMCs was about 10 ml fresh peripheral blood. Authors of the study amplified TCR beta CDR3 regions from RNA transcripts. TCR CDR3 regions were first amplified by RT-PCR with HTBI primers. Via MiXCR, TCRdb re-called the multiplex PCR reads, giving one row per CDR3 protein. The table records around 690,000 distinct CDR3 sequences, roughly 17% of them present only once. CDR3 length: 19 amino acids. From germline, CDR1 is MNHEY and CDR2 SMNVEV (reference sequence). The entry originates in a study of T cells in Graves' hyperthyroidism and ophthalmopathy.

Sequencing was carried out using blood. V usage is TRBV27 and J usage is TRBJ1-5, with 7 bases lining up with TRBD1. This receptor was taken from a man aged 45-65 years with Graves' hyperthyroidism. The CDR3 DNA sequence: TGTACCAGCAGTTTATTGGGGTGGCAGGGGGAGTATAGCAATCAGCCCCAGCATTTT. Amino acid sequence: CTSSLLGWQGEYSNQPQHF.